Listed below are T cell receptor beta chains from one sample, sequenced in a study of blood T cell repertoires in COVID-19. Profiling relied on immunoSEQ multiplex PCR, and the TCRdb table lists in-frame clones only, not all of them. The repertoire consists of some 300,000 clones, with 90% occurring once and the leading ten covering 0.8% to 1.3%. The sequencing sample was made of peripheral blood. The receptors here all came from a woman aged 40 to 50 with COVID-19, enrolled during active disease. The CDR3 runs from the conserved cysteine through the conserved F or W. The order of the fields is CDR3 DNA, CDR3 protein, D gene, V gene, clone size, J gene. D genes are given only for firm matches. Some rows have no size entry. The others give once, few or many, or a class for an expanded clone.

cdr3_nt: TGTGCCGCCGGGGGTCAGTTGCGCTACGAGCAGTACTTC; cdr3_aa: CAAGGQLRYEQYF; d_call: -; v_call: TRBV6-5; clone_size: -; j_call: TRBJ2-7
cdr3_nt: TGTGCCAGCAAGCCAATGGGACTAGGCTTGGATGAGCAGTTCTTC; cdr3_aa: CASKPMGLGLDEQFF; d_call: TRBD2; v_call: TRBV3-1/TRBV3-2; clone_size: -; j_call: TRBJ2-1
cdr3_nt: TGTGCCAGCAGCGTTCGACAGGGGGCACTCACCTACGAGCAGTACTTC; cdr3_aa: CASSVRQGALTYEQYF; d_call: TRBD1; v_call: TRBV7-9; clone_size: few; j_call: TRBJ2-7
cdr3_nt: TGTGCCAGCAGCTTAGTAGTCAGGGGGAATGGCTACACCTTC; cdr3_aa: CASSLVVRGNGYTF; d_call: TRBD1; v_call: TRBV7-8; clone_size: few; j_call: TRBJ1-2
cdr3_nt: TGTGCCTGGAGCTCCACCGGGACAGGTTACAATGAGCAGTTCTTC; cdr3_aa: CAWSSTGTGYNEQFF; d_call: TRBD1; v_call: TRBV30; clone_size: -; j_call: TRBJ2-1
cdr3_nt: TGTGCCAGCAGCTTCCAGGGTCCTAGTGGCTACACCTTC; cdr3_aa: CASSFQGPSGYTF; d_call: -; v_call: TRBV5-4; clone_size: -; j_call: TRBJ1-2
cdr3_nt: TGTGCCAGCAGCTTAGCAGGACAGGGATACGATGGCTACACCTTC; cdr3_aa: CASSLAGQGYDGYTF; d_call: TRBD1; v_call: TRBV7-9; clone_size: -; j_call: TRBJ1-2
cdr3_nt: TGTGCCAGCAGCTTACGGTTGGATAGGGTCAGGGCTGAAGCTTTCTTT; cdr3_aa: CASSLRLDRVRAEAFF; d_call: -; v_call: TRBV7-8; clone_size: once; j_call: TRBJ1-1
cdr3_nt: TGCGCCAGCAGCCCTACTAGCCAGGAGACCCAGTACTTC; cdr3_aa: CASSPTSQETQYF; d_call: -; v_call: TRBV5-1; clone_size: -; j_call: TRBJ2-5
cdr3_nt: TGTGCCAGCAGCCAGCCGGGACAGGGGAACATTCAGTACTTC; cdr3_aa: CASSQPGQGNIQYF; d_call: TRBD1; v_call: TRBV14; clone_size: -; j_call: TRBJ2-4
cdr3_nt: TGTGCCAGCAGCTTAGAACACCGATTCGAAGCTTTCTTT; cdr3_aa: CASSLEHRFEAFF; d_call: -; v_call: TRBV7-2; clone_size: few; j_call: TRBJ1-1
cdr3_nt: TGTGCCAGCAGCCCGCTAGCCGGCTACAATGAGCAGTTCTTC; cdr3_aa: CASSPLAGYNEQFF; d_call: -; v_call: TRBV5-6; clone_size: -; j_call: TRBJ2-1
cdr3_nt: TGCGCCAGCAGCCAATCCCAACTCCCGGGAGAGACCCAGTACTTC; cdr3_aa: CASSQSQLPGETQYF; d_call: -; v_call: TRBV4-3; clone_size: -; j_call: TRBJ2-5
cdr3_nt: TGTGCCAGCAGCGCCCGAGGGGGGGTAGGCACTGAAGCTTTCTTT; cdr3_aa: CASSARGGVGTEAFF; d_call: -; v_call: TRBV9; clone_size: -; j_call: TRBJ1-1
cdr3_nt: TGTGCCAGCAGTGAAGCCTTTGGGACAGGGAAAACGGTCGGCACTGAAGCTTTCTTT; cdr3_aa: CASSEAFGTGKTVGTEAFF; d_call: TRBD1; v_call: TRBV2; clone_size: -; j_call: TRBJ1-1
cdr3_nt: TGTGCCTGGAGGCAGGCAGTGGGGACTAACACCGGGGAGCTGTTTTTT; cdr3_aa: CAWRQAVGTNTGELFF; d_call: -; v_call: TRBV30; clone_size: -; j_call: TRBJ2-2
cdr3_nt: TGTGCCAGCAGCCTGACAGGAAGGGATACGCAGTATTTT; cdr3_aa: CASSLTGRDTQYF; d_call: -; v_call: TRBV12-3/TRBV12-4; clone_size: -; j_call: TRBJ2-3
cdr3_nt: TGTGCCAGTAGTAGGGGCATTAATGAAAAACTGTTTTTT; cdr3_aa: CASSRGINEKLFF; d_call: -; v_call: TRBV19; clone_size: -; j_call: TRBJ1-4
cdr3_nt: TGTGCCAGCAAGGGAGCGGCAGGGGGCAACTATGGCTACACCTTC; cdr3_aa: CASKGAAGGNYGYTF; d_call: TRBD1; v_call: TRBV28; clone_size: -; j_call: TRBJ1-2
cdr3_nt: TGTGCCAGCAGCAGTGCGGGAGGGACCCCCTACGAGCAGTACTTC; cdr3_aa: CASSSAGGTPYEQYF; d_call: TRBD2; v_call: TRBV6-5; clone_size: -; j_call: TRBJ2-7
cdr3_nt: TGCGCCAGCAGCTTAAACAGACCGACCGGGGAGCTGTTTTTT; cdr3_aa: CASSLNRPTGELFF; d_call: -; v_call: TRBV5-1; clone_size: -; j_call: TRBJ2-2
cdr3_nt: TGTGCCAGCGGCAGGGAGGGAGGAGAGACCCAGTACTTC; cdr3_aa: CASGREGGETQYF; d_call: TRBD2; v_call: TRBV6-6; clone_size: -; j_call: TRBJ2-5
cdr3_nt: TGTGCCAGCAGTCTTAGCGGACTAACCTACGAGCAGTACTTC; cdr3_aa: CASSLSGLTYEQYF; d_call: -; v_call: TRBV28; clone_size: -; j_call: TRBJ2-7
cdr3_nt: TGCGCCAGCAGCCAAGAGTTAACAGGGCGACCCCTCCACTTT; cdr3_aa: CASSQELTGRPLHF; d_call: -; v_call: TRBV4-3; clone_size: -; j_call: TRBJ1-6
cdr3_nt: TGTGCCAGCAGCGGGACAGGGGAGAATCAGCCCCAGCATTTT; cdr3_aa: CASSGTGENQPQHF; d_call: TRBD1; v_call: TRBV6-2/TRBV6-3; clone_size: few; j_call: TRBJ1-5
cdr3_nt: TGTGCCAGCAGCCGTGGACAGAAGGCCTATGGCTACACCTTC; cdr3_aa: CASSRGQKAYGYTF; d_call: -; v_call: TRBV5-6; clone_size: -; j_call: TRBJ1-2
cdr3_nt: TGCGCCAGCAGCCAAGGGCCTTTCTACGAGCAGTACTTC; cdr3_aa: CASSQGPFYEQYF; d_call: -; v_call: TRBV4-1; clone_size: -; j_call: TRBJ2-7
cdr3_nt: TGTGCCACCAGTGACCCGGGAAAACGGACAGTAGGTTATGGCTACACCTTC; cdr3_aa: CATSDPGKRTVGYGYTF; d_call: -; v_call: TRBV24-1; clone_size: -; j_call: TRBJ1-2
cdr3_nt: TGTGCCAGTAGTATTCTCCAGGGGAAAGGTGGCTACACCTTC; cdr3_aa: CASSILQGKGGYTF; d_call: -; v_call: TRBV19; clone_size: -; j_call: TRBJ1-2
cdr3_nt: TGTGCCAGCAGCACAGGGTGGGTGACTGAAGCTTTCTTT; cdr3_aa: CASSTGWVTEAFF; d_call: -; v_call: TRBV2; clone_size: -; j_call: TRBJ1-1
cdr3_nt: TGTGCCAGCACCCTAGCGGGGGATCATCCAAATGAGCAGTTCTTC; cdr3_aa: CASTLAGDHPNEQFF; d_call: TRBD2; v_call: TRBV27; clone_size: -; j_call: TRBJ2-1
cdr3_nt: TGCAGCGTTAGAGAGGGCGGCTACAATGAGCAGTTCTTC; cdr3_aa: CSVREGGYNEQFF; d_call: -; v_call: TRBV29-1; clone_size: -; j_call: TRBJ2-1
cdr3_nt: TGTGCCAGTGACAGGAACACCGGGGAGCTGTTTTTT; cdr3_aa: CASDRNTGELFF; d_call: -; v_call: TRBV28; clone_size: -; j_call: TRBJ2-2
cdr3_nt: TGTGCCAGCAGTCTGGCGGGCATAGGCTACGAGCAGTACTTC; cdr3_aa: CASSLAGIGYEQYF; d_call: -; v_call: TRBV28; clone_size: -; j_call: TRBJ2-7
cdr3_nt: TGTGCCAGCAGCTCCCGTACTAGCACAGATACGCAGTATTTT; cdr3_aa: CASSSRTSTDTQYF; d_call: -; v_call: TRBV7-9; clone_size: -; j_call: TRBJ2-3
cdr3_nt: TGTGCCAGCATATTTGCAGATACGCAGTATTTT; cdr3_aa: CASIFADTQYF; d_call: -; v_call: TRBV6-5; clone_size: -; j_call: TRBJ2-3
cdr3_nt: TGTGCCAGCAGCTTCGGGGGAAGAGACGACACTGAGCAGTTCTTC; cdr3_aa: CASSFGGRDDTEQFF; d_call: -; v_call: TRBV7-2; clone_size: -; j_call: TRBJ2-1
cdr3_nt: TGTGCCAGCAGCTTAGTAGGGGGCGTAGAGACCCAGTACTTC; cdr3_aa: CASSLVGGVETQYF; d_call: TRBD1; v_call: TRBV7-2; clone_size: -; j_call: TRBJ2-5
cdr3_nt: TGTGCCAGCAGCTTAGCGCGCGTCACCTTAAAGATAGCGGCGTACGAGCAGTACTTC; cdr3_aa: CASSLARVTLKIAAYEQYF; d_call: -; v_call: TRBV7-8; clone_size: once; j_call: TRBJ2-7
cdr3_nt: TGTGCCAGCAGTGAAGTGCAGGACACAGATACGCAGTATTTT; cdr3_aa: CASSEVQDTDTQYF; d_call: -; v_call: TRBV6-4; clone_size: -; j_call: TRBJ2-3
cdr3_nt: TGTGCCAGCAGCTTGAGAAGGGGGGGACTCCTGGCCCACGAGCAGTACTTC; cdr3_aa: CASSLRRGGLLAHEQYF; d_call: -; v_call: TRBV27; clone_size: -; j_call: TRBJ2-7
cdr3_nt: TGTGCCAGCAGCCAACGGGACAGGGGGAATTCACCCCTCCACTTT; cdr3_aa: CASSQRDRGNSPLHF; d_call: TRBD1; v_call: TRBV5-6; clone_size: -; j_call: TRBJ1-6
cdr3_nt: TGCGCCAGCAGTCACGGACTAGCGGGGGGGAACAATGAGCAGTTCTTC; cdr3_aa: CASSHGLAGGNNEQFF; d_call: TRBD2; v_call: TRBV10-2; clone_size: -; j_call: TRBJ2-1